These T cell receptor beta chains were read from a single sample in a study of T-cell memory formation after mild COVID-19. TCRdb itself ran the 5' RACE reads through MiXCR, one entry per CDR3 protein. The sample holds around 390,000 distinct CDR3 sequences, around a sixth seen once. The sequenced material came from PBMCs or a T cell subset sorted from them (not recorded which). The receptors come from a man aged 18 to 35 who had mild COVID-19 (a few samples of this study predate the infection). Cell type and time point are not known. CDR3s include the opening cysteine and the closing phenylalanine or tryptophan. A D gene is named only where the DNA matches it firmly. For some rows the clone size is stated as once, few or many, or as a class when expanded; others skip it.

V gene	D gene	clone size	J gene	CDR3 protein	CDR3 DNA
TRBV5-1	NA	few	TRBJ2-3	CASSLAGVGGGDTQYF	TGCGCCAGCAGCTTGGCCGGCGTGGGGGGAGGAGATACGCAGTATTTT
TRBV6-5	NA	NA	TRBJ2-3	CASSYLKGGTDTQYF	TGTGCCAGCAGTTACCTGAAGGGTGGCACAGATACGCAGTATTTT
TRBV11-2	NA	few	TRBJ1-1	CASSASTTEAFF	TGTGCCAGCAGTGCTTCTACCACTGAAGCTTTCTTT
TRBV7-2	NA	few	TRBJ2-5	CASSLVGGQTIAAQYF	TGTGCCAGCAGCTTAGTTGGAGGGCAAACGATAGCAGCCCAGTACTTC
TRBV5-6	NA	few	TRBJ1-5	CASSLGFVNQPQHF	TGTGCCAGCAGCTTGGGGTTTGTCAATCAGCCCCAGCATTTT
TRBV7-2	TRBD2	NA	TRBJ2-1	CASSGPSGGFSYNEQFF	TGTGCCAGCAGCGGGCCTAGCGGGGGTTTCTCCTACAATGAGCAGTTCTTC
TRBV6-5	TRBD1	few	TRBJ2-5	CASSYGQGSETQYF	TGTGCCAGCAGTTACGGACAGGGGTCAGAGACCCAGTACTTC
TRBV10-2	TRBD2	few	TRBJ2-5	CASSEALAGGLETQYF	TGCGCCAGCAGTGAGGCCCTAGCGGGGGGGTTGGAGACCCAGTACTTC
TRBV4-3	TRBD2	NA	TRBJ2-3	CASSQEPVAGAYSTDTQYF	TGCGCCAGCAGCCAAGAACCGGTAGCGGGGGCATATAGCACAGATACGCAGTATTTT
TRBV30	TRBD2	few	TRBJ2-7	CAWGRGGSSYEQYF	TGTGCCTGGGGTCGGGGGGGAAGCTCCTACGAGCAGTACTTC
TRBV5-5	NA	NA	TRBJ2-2	CASNPRTANTGELFF	TGTGCCAGCAACCCCCGGACGGCGAACACCGGGGAGCTGTTTTTT
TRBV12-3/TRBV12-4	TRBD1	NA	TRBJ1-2	CASSLDRGLGYTF	TGTGCCAGCAGCCTCGACAGGGGGTTAGGCTACACCTTC
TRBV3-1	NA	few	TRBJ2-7	CASSLRSTVEQYF	TGTGCCAGCAGCCTCCGATCGACAGTCGAGCAGTACTTC
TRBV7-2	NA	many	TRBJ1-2	CASSLAQVNYGYTF	TGTGCCAGCAGCTTAGCCCAAGTAAACTATGGCTACACCTTC
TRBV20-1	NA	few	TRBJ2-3	CSAVFRDLNTDTQYF	TGCAGTGCTGTTTTCCGAGACCTCAACACAGATACGCAGTATTTT
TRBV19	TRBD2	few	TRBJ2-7	CASSDGTSGAYEQYF	TGTGCCAGTAGTGATGGGACTAGCGGGGCCTACGAGCAGTACTTC
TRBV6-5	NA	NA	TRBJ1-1	CASSSLGQAFF	TGTGCCAGCAGTTCCCTCGGCCAGGCTTTCTTT
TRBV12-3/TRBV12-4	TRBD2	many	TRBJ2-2	CASSPGGFTGELFF	TGTGCCAGCAGTCCGGGGGGTTTCACCGGGGAGCTGTTTTTT
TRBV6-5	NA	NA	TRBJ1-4	CASSSAGSYPEKLFF	TGTGCCAGCAGCTCAGCCGGGAGTTATCCGGAAAAACTGTTTTTT
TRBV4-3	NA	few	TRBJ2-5	CASSQGLGERRETQYF	TGCGCCAGCAGCCAAGGACTAGGGGAAAGGCGGGAGACCCAGTACTTC
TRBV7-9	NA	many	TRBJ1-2	CASSLLSPYGYTF	TGTGCCAGCAGCTTACTCAGCCCCTATGGCTACACCTTC
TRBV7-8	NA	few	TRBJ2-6	CASSPRRPRGANVLTF	TGTGCCAGCAGCCCCCGACGACCAAGAGGGGCCAACGTCCTGACTTTC
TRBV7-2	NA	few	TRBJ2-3	CASSLAVRGPTDTQYF	TGTGCCAGCAGCTTAGCGGTCCGGGGCCCCACAGATACGCAGTATTTT
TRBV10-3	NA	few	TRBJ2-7	CAIGQGNPYEQYF	TGTGCCATCGGGCAGGGCAATCCCTACGAGCAGTACTTC
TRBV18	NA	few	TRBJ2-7	CASSPPAGADYEQYF	TGTGCCAGCTCACCACCGGCGGGGGCGGACTACGAGCAGTACTTC
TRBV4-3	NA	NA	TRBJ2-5	CASSQGRKETQYF	TGCGCCAGCAGCCAGGGAAGAAAAGAGACCCAGTACTTC
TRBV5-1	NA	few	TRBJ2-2	CASSFRGTNTGELFF	TGCGCCAGCAGCTTTCGGGGGACGAACACCGGGGAGCTGTTTTTT
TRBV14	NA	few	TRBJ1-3	CASSQLGGTGNTIYF	TGTGCCAGCAGCCAACTCGGGGGCACTGGAAACACCATATATTTT
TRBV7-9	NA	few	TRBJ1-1	CASRQTSNTEAFF	TGTGCCAGCCGTCAGACGTCGAACACTGAAGCTTTCTTT
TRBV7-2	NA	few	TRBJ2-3	CASSLSGIADTQYF	TGTGCCAGCAGCTTGAGTGGTATTGCAGATACGCAGTATTTT
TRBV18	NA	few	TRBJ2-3	CASSPMRTSTDTQYF	TGTGCCAGCTCACCAATGAGGACGAGCACAGATACGCAGTATTTT
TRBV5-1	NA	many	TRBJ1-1	CASSSLGVGSTEAFF	TGCGCCAGCAGCTCATTGGGGGTGGGGAGCACTGAAGCTTTCTTT
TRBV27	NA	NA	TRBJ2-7	CASRDGTYEQYF	TGTGCCAGCAGGGACGGCACCTACGAGCAGTACTTC
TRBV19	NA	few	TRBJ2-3	CASSVTRVSPDTQYF	TGTGCCAGTAGTGTCACTAGAGTCAGCCCAGATACGCAGTATTTT
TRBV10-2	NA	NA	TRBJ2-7	CASRGDGNYEQYF	TGCGCCAGCAGGGGGGACGGGAACTACGAGCAGTACTTC
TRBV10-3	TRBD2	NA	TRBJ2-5	CAIRPGTSGETQYF	TGTGCCATTCGTCCCGGGACTAGCGGGGAGACCCAGTACTTC
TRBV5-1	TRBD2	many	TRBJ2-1	CASSLGGGALDEQFF	TGCGCCAGCAGCTTGGGCGGGGGGGCTTTGGATGAGCAGTTCTTC
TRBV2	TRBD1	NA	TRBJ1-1	CASSGQGRTEAFF	TGTGCCAGCAGTGGACAGGGGCGCACTGAAGCTTTCTTT
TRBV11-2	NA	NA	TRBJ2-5	CASSFPGRQYF	TGTGCCAGCAGCTTTCCCGGACGGCAGTACTTC